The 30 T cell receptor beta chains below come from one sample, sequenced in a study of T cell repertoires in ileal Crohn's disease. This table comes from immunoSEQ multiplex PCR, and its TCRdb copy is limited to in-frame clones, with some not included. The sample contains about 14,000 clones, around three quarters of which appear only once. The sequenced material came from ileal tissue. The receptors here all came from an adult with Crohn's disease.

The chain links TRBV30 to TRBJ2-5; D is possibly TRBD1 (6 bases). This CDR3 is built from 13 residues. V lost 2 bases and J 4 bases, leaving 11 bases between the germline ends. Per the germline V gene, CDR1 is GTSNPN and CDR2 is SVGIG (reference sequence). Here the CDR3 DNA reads TGTGCCTGGAGTTTAACAGGGTTAGAGACCCAGTACTTC. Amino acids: CAWSLTGLETQYF.

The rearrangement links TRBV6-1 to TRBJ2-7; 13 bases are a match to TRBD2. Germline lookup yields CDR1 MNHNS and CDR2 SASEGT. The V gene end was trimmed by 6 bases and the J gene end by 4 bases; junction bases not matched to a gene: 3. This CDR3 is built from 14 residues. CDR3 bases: TGTGCCAGCAGATCGGGACTAGCGGGATACGAGCAGTACTTC. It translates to CASRSGLAGYEQYF.

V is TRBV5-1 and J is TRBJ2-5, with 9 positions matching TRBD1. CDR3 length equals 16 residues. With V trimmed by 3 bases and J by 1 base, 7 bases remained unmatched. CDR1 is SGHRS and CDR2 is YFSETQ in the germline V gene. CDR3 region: CASSSYRGRSQETQYF. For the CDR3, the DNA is TGCGCCAGCAGCTCCTACAGGGGGCGAAGCCAAGAGACCCAGTACTTC.

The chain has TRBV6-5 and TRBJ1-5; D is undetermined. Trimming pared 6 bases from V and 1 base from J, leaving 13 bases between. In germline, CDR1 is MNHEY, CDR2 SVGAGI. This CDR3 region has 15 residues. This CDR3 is CASRSTGGSNQPQHF. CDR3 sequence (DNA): TGTGCCAGCAGGTCAACTGGAGGAAGCAATCAGCCCCAGCATTTT.

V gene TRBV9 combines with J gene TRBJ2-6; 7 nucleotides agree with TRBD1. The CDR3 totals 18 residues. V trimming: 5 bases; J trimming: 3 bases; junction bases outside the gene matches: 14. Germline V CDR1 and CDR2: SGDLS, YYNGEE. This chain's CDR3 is CASRGLTKGANGANVLTF. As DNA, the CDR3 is TGTGCCAGCAGGGGTTTGACGAAGGGGGCTAATGGGGCCAACGTCCTGACTTTC.

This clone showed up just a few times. The CDR3: CASSSERGTQYF. The DNA of the CDR3 is TGTGCCAGCAGCTCAGAGCGGGGGACTCAGTACTTC. The chain combines TRBV7-8 with TRBJ2-7; the match to TRBD2 covers 8 bases. The CDR3 runs 12 residues. CDR1 is SGHVS and CDR2 is FQNEAQ in the germline V gene. The V gene end was trimmed by 4 bases and the J gene end by 10 bases; junction bases not matched to a gene: 6.

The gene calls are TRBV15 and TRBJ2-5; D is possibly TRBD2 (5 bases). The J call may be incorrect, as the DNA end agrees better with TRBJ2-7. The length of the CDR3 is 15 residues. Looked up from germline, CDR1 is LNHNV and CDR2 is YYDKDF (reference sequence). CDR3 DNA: TGTGCCACCAGCAGAGATCCGGGGAGTTCCTACGAGCAGTACTTC. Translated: CATSRDPGSSYEQYF.

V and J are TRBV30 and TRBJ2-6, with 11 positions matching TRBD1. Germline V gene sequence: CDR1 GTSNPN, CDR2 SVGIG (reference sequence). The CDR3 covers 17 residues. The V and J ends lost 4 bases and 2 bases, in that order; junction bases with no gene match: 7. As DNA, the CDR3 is TGTGCCTGGAATGGACAGGGGGCTTTTGCTGGGGCCAACGTCCTGACTTTC. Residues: CAWNGQGAFAGANVLTF.

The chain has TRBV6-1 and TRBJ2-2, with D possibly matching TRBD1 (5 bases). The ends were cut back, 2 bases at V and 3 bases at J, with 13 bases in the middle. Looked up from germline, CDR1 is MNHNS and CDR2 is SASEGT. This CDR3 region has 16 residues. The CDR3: CASSEFRAEYTGELFF. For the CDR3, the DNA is TGTGCCAGCAGTGAATTCAGGGCGGAGTACACCGGGGAGCTGTTTTTT.

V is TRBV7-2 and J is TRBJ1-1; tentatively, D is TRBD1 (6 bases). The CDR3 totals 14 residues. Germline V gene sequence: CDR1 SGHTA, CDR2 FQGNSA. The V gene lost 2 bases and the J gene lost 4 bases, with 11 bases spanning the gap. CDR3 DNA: TGTGCCAGCAGCTTAACAGGGCCGGGCACTGAAGCTTTCTTT. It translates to CASSLTGPGTEAFF.

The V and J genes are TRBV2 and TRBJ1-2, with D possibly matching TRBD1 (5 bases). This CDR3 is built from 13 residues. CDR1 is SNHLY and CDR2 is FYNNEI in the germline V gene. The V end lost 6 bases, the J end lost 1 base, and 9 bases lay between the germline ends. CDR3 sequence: CASSPQGNYGYTF. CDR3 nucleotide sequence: TGTGCCAGCAGCCCGCAGGGTAACTATGGCTACACCTTC.

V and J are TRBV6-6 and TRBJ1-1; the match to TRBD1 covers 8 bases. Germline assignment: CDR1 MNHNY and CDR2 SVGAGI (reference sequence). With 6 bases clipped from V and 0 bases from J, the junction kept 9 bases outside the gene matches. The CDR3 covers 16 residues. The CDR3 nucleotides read TGTGCCAGCAGACTCACGACAGGGGCCATGAACACTGAAGCTTTCTTT. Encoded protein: CASRLTTGAMNTEAFF.

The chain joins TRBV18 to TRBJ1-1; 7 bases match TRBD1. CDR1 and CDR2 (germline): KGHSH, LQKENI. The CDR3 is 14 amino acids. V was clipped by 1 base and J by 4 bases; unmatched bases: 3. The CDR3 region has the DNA TGTGCCAGCTCACCACGGCCAGGGGGCACTGAAGCTTTCTTT. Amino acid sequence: CASSPRPGGTEAFF.

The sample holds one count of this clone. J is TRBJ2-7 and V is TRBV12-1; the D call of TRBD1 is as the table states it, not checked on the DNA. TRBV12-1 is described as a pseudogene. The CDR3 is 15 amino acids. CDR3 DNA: TGTGCCAGCAGCTTGCCTTATGGCAGCTCCTACGAGCAGTACTTC. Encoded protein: CASSLPYGSSYEQYF.

CDR3 coding DNA: TGTGCCAGCAGCGTAGTGGGACAGGGGGCGGCCGGGGAGCTGTTTTTT. Protein sequence: CASSVVGQGAAGELFF. The rearrangement links TRBV9 to TRBJ2-2, with 12 nucleotides matching TRBD1. Trimming cost V 0 bases and J 6 bases; bases outside gene matches: 3. Germline values: CDR1 SGDLS, CDR2 YYNGEE. The CDR3 contains 16 residues.

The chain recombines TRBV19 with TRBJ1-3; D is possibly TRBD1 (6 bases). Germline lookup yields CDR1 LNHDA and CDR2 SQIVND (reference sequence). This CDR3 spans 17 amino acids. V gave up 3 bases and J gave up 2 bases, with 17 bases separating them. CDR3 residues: CASSIRATGKTGNTIYF. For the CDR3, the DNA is TGTGCCAGTAGTATCCGGGCCACAGGGAAAACTGGAAACACCATATATTTT.

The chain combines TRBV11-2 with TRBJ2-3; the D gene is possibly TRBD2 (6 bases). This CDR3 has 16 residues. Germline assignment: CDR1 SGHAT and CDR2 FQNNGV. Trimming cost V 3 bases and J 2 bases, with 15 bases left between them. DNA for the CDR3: TGTGCCAGCAGCTTGGTGGTGGGGGGAGACACAGATACGCAGTATTTT. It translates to CASSLVVGGDTDTQYF.

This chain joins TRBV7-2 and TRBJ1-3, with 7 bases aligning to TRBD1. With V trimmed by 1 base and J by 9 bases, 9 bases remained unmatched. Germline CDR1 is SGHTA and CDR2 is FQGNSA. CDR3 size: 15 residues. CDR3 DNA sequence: TGTGCCAGCAGCTTAGGGACAGGAGCAGGTGGCACCATATATTTT. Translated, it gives CASSLGTGAGGTIYF.

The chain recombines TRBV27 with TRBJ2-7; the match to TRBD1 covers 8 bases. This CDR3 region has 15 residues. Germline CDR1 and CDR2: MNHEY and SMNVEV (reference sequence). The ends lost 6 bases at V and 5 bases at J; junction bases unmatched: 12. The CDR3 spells CASSVPGQAFHEQYF. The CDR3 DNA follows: TGTGCCAGCAGCGTCCCGGGACAGGCTTTCCACGAGCAGTACTTC.

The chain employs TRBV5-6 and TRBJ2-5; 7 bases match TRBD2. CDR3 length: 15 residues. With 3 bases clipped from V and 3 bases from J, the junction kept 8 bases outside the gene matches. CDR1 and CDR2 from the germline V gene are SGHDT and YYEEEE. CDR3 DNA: TGTGCCAGCAGCTCGATGGCGGGGGTCAAAGAGACCCAGTACTTC. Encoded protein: CASSSMAGVKETQYF.

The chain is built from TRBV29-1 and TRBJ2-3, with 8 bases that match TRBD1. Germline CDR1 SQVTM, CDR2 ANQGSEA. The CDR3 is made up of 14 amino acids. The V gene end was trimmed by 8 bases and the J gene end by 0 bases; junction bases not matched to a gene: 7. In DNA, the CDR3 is TGCAGCATCTACGGGACAGGTAGCACAGATACGCAGTATTTT. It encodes CSIYGTGSTDTQYF.

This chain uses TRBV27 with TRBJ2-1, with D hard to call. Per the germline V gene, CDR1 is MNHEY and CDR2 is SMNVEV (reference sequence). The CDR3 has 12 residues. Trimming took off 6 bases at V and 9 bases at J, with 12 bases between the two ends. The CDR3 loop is CASSITSREQFF. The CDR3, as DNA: TGTGCCAGCAGCATTACATCTCGTGAGCAGTTCTTC.

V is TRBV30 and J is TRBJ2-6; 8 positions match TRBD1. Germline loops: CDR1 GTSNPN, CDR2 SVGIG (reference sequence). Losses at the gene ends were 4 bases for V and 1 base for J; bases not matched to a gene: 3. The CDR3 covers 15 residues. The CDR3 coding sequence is TGTGCCTGGAAGAGACAGGGGTCTGGGGCCAACGTCCTGACTTTC. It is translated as CAWKRQGSGANVLTF. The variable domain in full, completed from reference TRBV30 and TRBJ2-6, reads SQTIHQWPATLVQPVGSPLSLECTVEGTSNPNLYWYRQAAGRGLQLLFYSVGIGQISSEVPQNLSASRPQDRQFILSSKKLLLSDSGFYLCAWKRQGSGANVLTFGAGSRLTVL.

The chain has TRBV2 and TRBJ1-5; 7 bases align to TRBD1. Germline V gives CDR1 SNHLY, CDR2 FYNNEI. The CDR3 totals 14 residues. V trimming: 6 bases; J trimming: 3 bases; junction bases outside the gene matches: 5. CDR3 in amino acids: CASRGDRLNQPQHF. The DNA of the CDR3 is TGTGCCAGCAGGGGGGACAGACTCAATCAGCCCCAGCATTTT.

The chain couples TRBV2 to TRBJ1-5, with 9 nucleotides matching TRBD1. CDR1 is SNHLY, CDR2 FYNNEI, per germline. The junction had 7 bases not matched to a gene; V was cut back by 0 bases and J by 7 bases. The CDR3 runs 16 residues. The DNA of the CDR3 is TGTGCCAGCAGTGAAGCGGCCGGGACAGGGAGGCAGCCCCAGCATTTT. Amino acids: CASSEAAGTGRQPQHF.

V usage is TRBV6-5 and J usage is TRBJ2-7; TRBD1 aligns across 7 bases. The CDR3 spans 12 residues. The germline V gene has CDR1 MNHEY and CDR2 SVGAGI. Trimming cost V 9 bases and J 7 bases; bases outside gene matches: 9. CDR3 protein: CASTGVPGEQYF. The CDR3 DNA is TGTGCCAGTACAGGGGTGCCGGGTGAGCAGTACTTC.

The CDR3 DNA follows: TGTGCCAGTAGGAGAAACAGGAACTCTGGAAACACCATATATTTT. Translating gives CASRRNRNSGNTIYF. The V and J genes are TRBV19 and TRBJ1-3, with D tentatively TRBD1 (5 bases). The CDR3 spans 15 residues. The V end lost 6 bases, the J end lost 0 bases, and 12 bases lay between the germline ends. Per the germline V gene, CDR1 is LNHDA and CDR2 is SQIVND (reference sequence).

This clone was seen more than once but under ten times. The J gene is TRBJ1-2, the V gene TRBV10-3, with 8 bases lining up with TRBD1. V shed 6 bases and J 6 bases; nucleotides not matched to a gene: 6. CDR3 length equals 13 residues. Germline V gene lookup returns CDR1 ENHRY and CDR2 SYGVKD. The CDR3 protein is CAIRMTGEDGYTF. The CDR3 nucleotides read TGTGCCATCAGAATGACAGGGGAAGATGGCTACACCTTC.

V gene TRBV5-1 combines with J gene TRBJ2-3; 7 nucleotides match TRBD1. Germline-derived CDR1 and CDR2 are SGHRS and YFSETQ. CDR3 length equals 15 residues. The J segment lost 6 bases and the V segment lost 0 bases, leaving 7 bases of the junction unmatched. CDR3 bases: TGCGCCAGCAGCTTGGGGGACAGAGACCCGGATACGCAGTATTTT. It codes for CASSLGDRDPDTQYF. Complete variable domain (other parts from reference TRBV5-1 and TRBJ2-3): KAGVTQTPRYLIKTRGQQVTLSCSPISGHRSVSWYQQTPGQGLQFLFEYFSETQRNKGNFPGRFSGRQFSNSRSEMNVSTLELGDSALYLCASSLGDRDPDTQYFGPGTRLTVL.

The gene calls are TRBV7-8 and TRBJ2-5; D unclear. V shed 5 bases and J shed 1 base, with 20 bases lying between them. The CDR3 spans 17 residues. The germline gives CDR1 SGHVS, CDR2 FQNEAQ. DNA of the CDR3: TGTGCCAGCAGCGGCAGAATGGAACTACGAATCCAAGAGACCCAGTACTTC. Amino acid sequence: CASSGRMELRIQETQYF.